This T cell receptor (beta chain) originates from a study of technical replicates of blood from a handful of donors. CDR3 length equals 12 residues. CDR1 LGHNT and CDR2 FRNRAP come from the germline V gene. V was trimmed by 4 bases and J by 6 bases, leaving 9 bases between them. Measured with immunoSEQ multiplex PCR; TCRdb has only the in-frame clones, and not every one. The table records under 70,000 clones, roughly nine tenths of them present only once. The gene calls are TRBV12-5 and TRBJ1-2, with a tentative D call TRBD1 (6 bases). This clonotype originated in a human donor in good health. Some clones in this sample may be carry-over from other donors' samples. Material: PBMCs. The DNA for the CDR3 is TGTGCTAGTGGTTCGACAGGAGATGGCTACACCTTC. It specifies CASGSTGDGYTF.